Listed below are T cell receptor beta chains from one sample, sequenced in a study of T cells in Graves' hyperthyroidism and ophthalmopathy. Via MiXCR, TCRdb re-called the multiplex PCR reads, giving one row per CDR3 protein. The sample shows some 570,000 distinct CDR3 sequences, about 14% of them seen only once. Sample: blood. These receptors originate from a woman younger than 30 with Graves' ophthalmopathy. Both conserved end residues are part of each CDR3. Fields, in order: CDR3 length, J gene, clone size, D gene, V gene, CDR3 DNA, CDR3 protein. A D gene is named only where the DNA matches it firmly. Rows give clone size only sometimes, using once, few, many, or a class for an expanded clone.

16 | TRBJ2-7 | many | TRBD1 | TRBV28 | TGTGCCAGCAGTGATATGGCCGGGACAGGGTTGTACGAGCAGTACTTC | CASSDMAGTGLYEQYF
15 | TRBJ1-2 | many | TRBD1 | TRBV6-6 | TGTGCCAGCAGTTACGGACAGGGGGGGAACTATGGCTACACCTTC | CASSYGQGGNYGYTF
15 | TRBJ2-2 | . | . | TRBV6-4 | TGTGCCAGCAGTGAAGAGGGGGCGAACACCGGGGAGCTGTTTTTT | CASSEEGANTGELFF
13 | TRBJ1-3 | . | . | TRBV7-3 | TGTGCCAGCGTCAGGGGATCTGGAAACACCATATATTTT | CASVRGSGNTIYF
15 | TRBJ1-2 | many | . | TRBV6-1 | TGTGCCAGCAGTTACGGGGGGGGCTTTAACTATGGCTACACCTTC | CASSYGGGFNYGYTF
11 | TRBJ2-7 | many | . | TRBV5-5 | TGTGCCAGCAGCACAGACTACGAGCAGTACTTC | CASSTDYEQYF
15 | TRBJ1-1 | few | . | TRBV27 | TGTGCCAGCAGTTTATATAGGGGAGTGAACACTGGAGCTTTCTTT | CASSLYRGVNTGAFF
16 | TRBJ1-6 | . | TRBD1 | TRBV20-1 | TGCAGTGCTAGAGGAGGACAGGGGATGGGAAATTCACCCCTCCACTTT | CSARGGQGMGNSPLHF
13 | TRBJ2-1 | few | TRBD2 | TRBV29-1 | TGCAGCGTTTGGGCTAGCGGAGACAATGAGCAGTTCTTC | CSVWASGDNEQFF
15 | TRBJ2-1 | many | TRBD1 | TRBV7-9 | TGTGCCAGCAGCTCGACAGGGGCTGTATACAATGAGCAGTTCTTC | CASSSTGAVYNEQFF
14 | TRBJ1-1 | few | . | TRBV5-1 | TGCGCCAGCAGCTTGGAGGGTTCGCAGGGCCAAGCTTTCTTT | CASSLEGSQGQAFF
13 | TRBJ1-1 | many | . | TRBV27 | TGTGCCAGCAGTTTTCCCGACTACACTGAAGCTTTCTTT | CASSFPDYTEAFF
13 | TRBJ2-5 | many | TRBD2 | TRBV2 | TGTGCCAGCAGTGCTGGAGCGGGGGAGACCCAGTACTTC | CASSAGAGETQYF
11 | TRBJ1-1 | many | . | TRBV2 | TGTGCCAGCAGTGAAAGAGGGGTAGCTTTCTTT | CASSERGVAFF
15 | TRBJ2-3 | few | TRBD1 | TRBV7-7 | TGTGCTAGCAGCCTGGGGGACAGGGGGAGCGATACGCAGTATTTT | CASSLGDRGSDTQYF
11 | TRBJ2-1 | many | . | TRBV20-1 | TGCAGTGCTATGGGGGGGCTCGTGCAGTTCTTC | CSAMGGLVQFF
16 | TRBJ2-5 | many | . | TRBV28 | TGTGCCAGCAGTTTAAGGGGACGGCTACTCCAAGAGACCCAGTACTTC | CASSLRGRLLQETQYF
13 | TRBJ2-7 | many | TRBD1 | TRBV19 | TGTGCCAGTAGTATTGGACAGGAGTACGAGCAGTACTTC | CASSIGQEYEQYF
15 | TRBJ1-2 | many | . | TRBV3-1 | TGTGCCAGCAGCCAACGAGGTGGGGACAACTATGGCTACACCTTC | CASSQRGGDNYGYTF
16 | TRBJ1-2 | . | TRBD1 | TRBV6-1 | TGTGCCAGCAGTTCTGCCGATGACAGGGTTTTGGATGGCTACACCTTC | CASSSADDRVLDGYTF
14 | TRBJ1-4 | few | TRBD1 | TRBV6-1 | TGTGCCAGCAAATCCGGGACAGGGGTAGAAAAACTGTTTTTT | CASKSGTGVEKLFF
15 | TRBJ1-2 | many | TRBD1 | TRBV7-9 | TGTGCCAGCAGCTTGGGGGACAGGCCTAACTATGGCTACACCTTC | CASSLGDRPNYGYTF
13 | TRBJ2-7 | many | TRBD1 | TRBV7-7 | TGTGCTAGCAGCTTAGGACAGGGGCACGAGCAGTACTTC | CASSLGQGHEQYF
13 | TRBJ1-2 | . | TRBD1 | TRBV20-1 | TGCAGTGCTGGGGACAGGATTAACTATGGCTACACCTTC | CSAGDRINYGYTF
17 | TRBJ1-4 | . | TRBD1 | TRBV6-1 | TGTGCCAGCAGTCGACAGGGATCTCGGGCAACTAATGAAAAACTGTTTTTT | CASSRQGSRATNEKLFF
15 | TRBJ2-3 | few | . | TRBV10-3 | TGTGCCATCAGTGAGTTGGGGGAGGGCACAGATACGCAGTATTTT | CAISELGEGTDTQYF
16 | TRBJ2-1 | many | TRBD2 | TRBV3-1 | TGTGCCAGCAGCCAACCGGGACTAGCGGGAGTTTTTGAGCAGTTCTTC | CASSQPGLAGVFEQFF
13 | TRBJ2-1 | many | TRBD2 | TRBV20-1 | TGCAGTGCCGATAGCGGGGGAGTCAATGAGCAGTTCTTC | CSADSGGVNEQFF
12 | TRBJ1-1 | . | . | TRBV12-3/TRBV12-4 | TGTGCCAGCAGTTTATCGAACACTGTAGCTTTCTTT | CASSLSNTVAFF
15 | TRBJ2-2 | . | . | TRBV29-1 | TGCAGCGTTGGGCTTACAGGGCCTTACACCGGGGAGCTGTTTTTT | CSVGLTGPYTGELFF
15 | TRBJ2-1 | many | . | TRBV6-6 | TGTGCCAGCAGTTACGAGGGCCCCTCCTACAATGAGCAGTTCTTC | CASSYEGPSYNEQFF
14 | TRBJ2-5 | . | . | TRBV7-7 | TGTGCTAGCAGCCCCTGGTCCCCCCGAGGGACCCAGTACTTC | CASSPWSPRGTQYF
13 | TRBJ2-5 | . | TRBD2 | TRBV6-2/TRBV6-3 | TGTGCCAGCAGATTAGCGGGCTGGGAGACCCAGTACTTC | CASRLAGWETQYF
15 | TRBJ2-5 | many | . | TRBV9 | TGTGCCAGCAGCGTAGGGGTGGAATGGGAAGAGACCCAGTACTTC | CASSVGVEWEETQYF
11 | TRBJ2-5 | many | . | TRBV6-2/TRBV6-3 | TGTGCCAGCAGTTACCTGAGGACCCAGTACTTC | CASSYLRTQYF
13 | TRBJ1-2 | many | . | TRBV30 | TGTGCCTGGAGTGTATTTGGGGGGAATGGCTACACCTTC | CAWSVFGGNGYTF
16 | TRBJ2-3 | few | TRBD2 | TRBV19 | TGTGCCAGTAGTATCAGTATCGGGGGGGTCACAGATACGCAGTATTTT | CASSISIGGVTDTQYF
15 | TRBJ1-5 | many | . | TRBV19 | TGTGCCAGTAGCCCCCGTTTGAGTGGCAATCAGCCCCAGCATTTT | CASSPRLSGNQPQHF
15 | TRBJ2-5 | many | TRBD2 | TRBV12-3/TRBV12-4 | TGTGCCAGCAACCCCTTAGCGGGGGCACAAGAGACCCAGTACTTC | CASNPLAGAQETQYF
15 | TRBJ2-7 | many | TRBD2 | TRBV2 | TGTGCCAGCAGTGGCCTAAGCGGGAGCTCCTACGAGCAGTACTTC | CASSGLSGSSYEQYF